This T cell receptor beta chain was captured in a study of blood T cell repertoires in COVID-19. The overall study: The cDNA or gDNA used as material had been derived from T cells, B-cell-depleted T cells, or PBMCs.

How the authors handled the data: Amplification from reference gene primers served as the basis for estimated nucleated cell counts. Profiling relied on immunoSEQ multiplex PCR, and the TCRdb table lists in-frame clones only, not all of them. For V, J and clone size, that table is used; D and trimming come from the DNA. Of approximately 60,000 clones listed, around 86% are singletons. Germline trimming cut 2 bases from V and 10 bases from J; bases unmatched to any gene: 9. Germline V gives CDR1 SGHNT, CDR2 YENEEA. The CDR3 contains 17 residues. J is TRBJ2-1 and V is TRBV11-3, with 15 nucleotides matching TRBD2. This TCR was sampled from a man aged 45-65 years with active COVID-19. Source material: peripheral blood. The CDR3 DNA sequence: TGTGCCAGCAGCTTACCGGGACTAGCGGGGGGCTTTAGCGAGCAGTTCTTC. As protein: CASSLPGLAGGFSEQFF.